This is a list of T cell receptor beta chains from one sample in a study of patients and donors after allogeneic stem cell transplantation. TCRdb fed the RT-PCR reads into MiXCR, producing one record per CDR3 protein. This table has 200,000 to 250,000 distinct CDR3 sequences, about 14% appearing once. Sequencing was carried out using blood, either unsorted or a sorted T cell fraction (not recorded which). Source of these receptors: a human donor who was either an allogeneic HSCT recipient or a stem cell or donor lymphocyte infusion donor (not recorded which). It is not recorded whose cells these are; they may come from a transplant donor. The CDR3 runs from the conserved cysteine through the conserved F or W. A D gene is named only where the DNA matches it firmly. Part of the rows lack a size; the others show once, few, many or a class for expanded clones.

d_call | clone_size | j_call | v_call | cdr3_nt | cdr3_aa
- | - | TRBJ1-2 | TRBV2 | TGTGCCAGCAGTGAACTGGCGGCCAGGGCTGGCTACACCTTC | CASSELAARAGYTF
TRBD1 | - | TRBJ2-3 | TRBV20-1 | TGCAGCACAACCGGGACAGGCGCGCCAGATACGCAGTATTTT | CSTTGTGAPDTQYF
- | - | TRBJ1-5 | TRBV2 | TGTGCCAGCAGCGGGGCCAGGGGCAATCAGCCCCAGCATTTT | CASSGARGNQPQHF
- | many | TRBJ2-7 | TRBV6-1 | TGTGCCAGCAGCACCACCTCGAGCTCCTACGAGCAGTACTTC | CASSTTSSSYEQYF
- | many | TRBJ2-3 | TRBV20-1 | TGCAGTGCTACGATAATGCAGGGGCGGGCAGATACGCAGTATTTT | CSATIMQGRADTQYF
- | many | TRBJ2-7 | TRBV5-1 | TGCGCCAGCAGCAGGACCAACCAGCCCTACGAGCAGTACTTC | CASSRTNQPYEQYF
- | many | TRBJ2-4 | TRBV2 | TGTGCCAGCAGTGAAGGGTCGCTACTAGCCAAAAACATTCAGTACTTC | CASSEGSLLAKNIQYF
TRBD2 | few | TRBJ2-5 | TRBV20-1 | TGCAGTGCTAGAGATCTTCCCAGCGGGGGGTTAACCCAGTACTTC | CSARDLPSGGLTQYF
TRBD2 | - | TRBJ2-1 | TRBV7-2 | TGTGCCAGCAGCCAGCGGGGGGGCCGGTGGAATGAGCAGTTCTTC | CASSQRGGRWNEQFF
- | - | TRBJ2-3 | TRBV7-3 | TGTGCCAGCAGCCCAACAGGCGCAAACACAGATACGCAGTATTTT | CASSPTGANTDTQYF
TRBD2 | few | TRBJ2-7 | TRBV5-4 | TGTGCCAGCAGCCCCACTAGCGGGAGATCCTACGAGCAGTACTTC | CASSPTSGRSYEQYF
TRBD2 | - | TRBJ2-3 | TRBV7-6 | TGTGCCAGCAGCACTAGCGGGGGTTTCGCCCCGGACCCCACAGATACGCAGTATTTT | CASSTSGGFAPDPTDTQYF
TRBD1 | many | TRBJ1-5 | TRBV20-1 | TGCAGTGCATCAGAAAGGGGACAGGGAAGCAATCAGCCCCAGCATTTT | CSASERGQGSNQPQHF
TRBD2 | few | TRBJ2-2 | TRBV4-1 | TGCGCCAGCAGCAAGGAAGAGGGAGGGACCGGGGAGCTGTTTTTT | CASSKEEGGTGELFF
- | many | TRBJ2-1 | TRBV12-3/TRBV12-4 | TGTGCCAGCACCCCGGGGGTGAATGAGCAGTTCTTC | CASTPGVNEQFF
TRBD1 | few | TRBJ1-1 | TRBV20-1 | TGCAGTGCTAGAGATGCGGACAGGAAGTATGAAGCTTTCTTT | CSARDADRKYEAFF
- | once | TRBJ1-1 | TRBV25-1 | TGTGCCAGCAGTCCAAGCGGGGCTACCTACACTGAAGCTTTCTTT | CASSPSGATYTEAFF
TRBD1 | - | TRBJ2-7 | TRBV7-2 | TGTGCCAGCAGCTTAGCGGCAGGGGACAGCTACGAGCAGTACTTC | CASSLAAGDSYEQYF
TRBD2 | few | TRBJ2-1 | TRBV19 | TGTGCCAGTAGTTCACGACTAGCGGGAGCCAATGAGCAGTTCTTC | CASSSRLAGANEQFF
TRBD1 | many | TRBJ1-6 | TRBV4-1 | TGCGCCAGCAGCCAGAGGACAGGGGAGGGTTCACCCCTCCACTTT | CASSQRTGEGSPLHF
TRBD2 | many | TRBJ2-2 | TRBV5-5 | TGTGCCAGCACCTGGGGGGGGAACACCGGGGAGCTGTTTTTT | CASTWGGNTGELFF
- | few | TRBJ2-2 | TRBV5-1 | TGCGCCAGCAGCTTATATGCAGGGGAAGTCGGGGAGCTGTTTTTT | CASSLYAGEVGELFF
- | - | TRBJ2-7 | TRBV5-1 | TGCGCCAGCAGCTTACAGCCCTCGCGATACGAGCAGTACTTC | CASSLQPSRYEQYF
TRBD2 | few | TRBJ2-1 | TRBV7-2 | TGTGCCAGCAGCTTAGCATTCAGCGGGGCCTACAATGAGCAGTTCTTC | CASSLAFSGAYNEQFF
- | many | TRBJ1-2 | TRBV7-2 | TGTGCCAGCAGCTTAGTGGGTTTGGACTATGGCTACACCTTC | CASSLVGLDYGYTF